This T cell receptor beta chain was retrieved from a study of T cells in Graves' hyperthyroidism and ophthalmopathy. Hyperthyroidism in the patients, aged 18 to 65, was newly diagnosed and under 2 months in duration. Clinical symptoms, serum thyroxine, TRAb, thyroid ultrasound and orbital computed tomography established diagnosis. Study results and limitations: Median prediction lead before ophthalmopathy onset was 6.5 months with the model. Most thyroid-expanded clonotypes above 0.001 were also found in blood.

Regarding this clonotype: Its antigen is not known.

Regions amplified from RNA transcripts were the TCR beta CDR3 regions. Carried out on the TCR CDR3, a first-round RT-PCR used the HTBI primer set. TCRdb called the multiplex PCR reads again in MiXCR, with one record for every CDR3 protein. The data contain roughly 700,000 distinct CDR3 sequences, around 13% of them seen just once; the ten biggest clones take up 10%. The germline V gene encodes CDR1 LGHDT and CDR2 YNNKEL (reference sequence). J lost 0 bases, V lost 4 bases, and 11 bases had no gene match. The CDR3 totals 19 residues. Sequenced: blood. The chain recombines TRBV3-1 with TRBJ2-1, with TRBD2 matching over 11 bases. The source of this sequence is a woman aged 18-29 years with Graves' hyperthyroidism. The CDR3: CASSLLAGERGSSYNEQFF. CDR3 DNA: TGTGCCAGCAGCCTACTAGCGGGAGAGAGGGGGAGCTCCTACAATGAGCAGTTCTTC.